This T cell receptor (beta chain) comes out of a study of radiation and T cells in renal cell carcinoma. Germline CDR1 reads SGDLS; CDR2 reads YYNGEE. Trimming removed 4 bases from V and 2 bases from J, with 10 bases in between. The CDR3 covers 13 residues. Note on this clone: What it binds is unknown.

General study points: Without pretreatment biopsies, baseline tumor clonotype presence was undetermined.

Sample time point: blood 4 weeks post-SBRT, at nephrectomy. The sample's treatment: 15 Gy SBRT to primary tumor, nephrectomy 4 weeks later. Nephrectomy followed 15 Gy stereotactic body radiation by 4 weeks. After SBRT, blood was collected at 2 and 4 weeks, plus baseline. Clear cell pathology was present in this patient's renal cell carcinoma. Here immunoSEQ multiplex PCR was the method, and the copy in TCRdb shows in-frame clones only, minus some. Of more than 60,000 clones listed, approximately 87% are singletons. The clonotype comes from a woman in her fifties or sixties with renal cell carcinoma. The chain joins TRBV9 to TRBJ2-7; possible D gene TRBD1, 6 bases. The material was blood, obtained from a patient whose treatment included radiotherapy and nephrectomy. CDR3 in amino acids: CASSPGTTYEQYF. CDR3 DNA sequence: TGTGCCAGCAGCCCAGGGACAACCTACGAGCAGTACTTC.